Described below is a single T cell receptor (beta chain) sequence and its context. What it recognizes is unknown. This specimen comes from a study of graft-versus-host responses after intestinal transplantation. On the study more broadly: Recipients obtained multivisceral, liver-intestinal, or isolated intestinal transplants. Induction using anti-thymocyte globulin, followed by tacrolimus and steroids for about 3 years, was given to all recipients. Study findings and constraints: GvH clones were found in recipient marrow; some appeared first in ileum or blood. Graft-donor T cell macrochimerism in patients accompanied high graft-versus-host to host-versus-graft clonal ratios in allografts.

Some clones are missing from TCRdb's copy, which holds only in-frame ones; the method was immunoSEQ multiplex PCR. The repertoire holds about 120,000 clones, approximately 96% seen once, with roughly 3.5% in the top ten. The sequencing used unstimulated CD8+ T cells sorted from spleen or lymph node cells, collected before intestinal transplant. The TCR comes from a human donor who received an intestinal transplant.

The DNA of the CDR3 is TGTGCCACCTGCTTGGAGGGACAGGGGAATGGCTACACCTTC. It specifies CATCLEGQGNGYTF. This chain links TRBV6-1 with TRBJ1-2; 10 bases are shared with TRBD1. The CDR3 covers 14 residues. The ends lost 10 bases at V and 6 bases at J; junction bases unmatched: 11. Germline V gene lookup returns CDR1 MNHNS and CDR2 SASEGT.